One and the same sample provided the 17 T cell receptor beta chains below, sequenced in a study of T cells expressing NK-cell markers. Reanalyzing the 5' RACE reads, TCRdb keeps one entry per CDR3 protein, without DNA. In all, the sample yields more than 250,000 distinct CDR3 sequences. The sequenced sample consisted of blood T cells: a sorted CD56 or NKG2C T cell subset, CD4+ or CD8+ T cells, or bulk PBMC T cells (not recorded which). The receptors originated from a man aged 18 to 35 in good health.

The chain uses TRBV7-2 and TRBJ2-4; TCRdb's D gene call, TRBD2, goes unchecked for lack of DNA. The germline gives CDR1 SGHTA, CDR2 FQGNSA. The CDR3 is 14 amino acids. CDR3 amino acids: CASSSGARDGIQYF.

The CDR3 sequence: CSAFTGRWTEAFF. The chain employs TRBV20-1 and TRBJ1-1; TCRdb outputs TRBD1, but without DNA this stays unchecked. CDR3 length: 13 residues. The V gene's germline CDR1 is DFQATT and CDR2 SNEGSKA (reference sequence).

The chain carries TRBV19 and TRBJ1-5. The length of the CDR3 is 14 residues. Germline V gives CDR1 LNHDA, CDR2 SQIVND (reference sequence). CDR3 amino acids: CASSTGVGNQPQHF.

The CDR3 protein is CATSEGTVKNTEAFF. The chain carries TRBV24-1 and TRBJ1-1; TCRdb outputs TRBD1, but without DNA this stays unchecked. This CDR3 has 15 amino acids. Germline V lookup: CDR1 KGHDR, CDR2 SFDVKD.

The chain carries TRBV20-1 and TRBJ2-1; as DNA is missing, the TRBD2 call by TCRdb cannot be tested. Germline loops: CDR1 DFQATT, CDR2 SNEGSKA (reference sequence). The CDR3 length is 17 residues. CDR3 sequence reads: CSAPDPLRWSGNNEQFF.

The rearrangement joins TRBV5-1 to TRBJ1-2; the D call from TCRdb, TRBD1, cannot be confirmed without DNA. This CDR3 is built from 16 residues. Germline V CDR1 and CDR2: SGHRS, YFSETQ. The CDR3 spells CASSGGTASKLYGYTF.

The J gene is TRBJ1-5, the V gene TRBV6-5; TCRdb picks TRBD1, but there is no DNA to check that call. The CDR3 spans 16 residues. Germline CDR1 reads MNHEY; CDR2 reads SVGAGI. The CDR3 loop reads CASRPLGTGGDQPQHF.

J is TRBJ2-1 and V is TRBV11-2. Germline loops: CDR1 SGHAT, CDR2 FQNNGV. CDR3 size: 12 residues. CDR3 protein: CASSLVFGEQFF.

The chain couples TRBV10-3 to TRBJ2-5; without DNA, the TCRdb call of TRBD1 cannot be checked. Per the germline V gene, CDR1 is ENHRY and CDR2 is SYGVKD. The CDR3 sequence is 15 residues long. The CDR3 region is CASALGAENKETQYF.

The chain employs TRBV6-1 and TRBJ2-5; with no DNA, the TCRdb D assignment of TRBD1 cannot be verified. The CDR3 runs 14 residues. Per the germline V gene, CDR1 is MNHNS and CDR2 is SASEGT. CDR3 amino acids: CASSPTGGRETQYF.

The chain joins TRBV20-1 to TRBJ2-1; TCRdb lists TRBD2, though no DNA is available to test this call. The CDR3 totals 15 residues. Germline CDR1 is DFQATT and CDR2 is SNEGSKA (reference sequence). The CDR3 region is CSALAPLAINNEQFF.

This CDR3 reads CASSLGLAGHNEQFF. The chain joins TRBV11-2 to TRBJ2-1; TCRdb returns TRBD2, unconfirmable since there is no DNA. The CDR3 consists of 15 residues. Looked up from germline, CDR1 is SGHAT and CDR2 is FQNNGV.

CDR3: CASSLEVPGHRANTEAFF. The V and J genes are TRBV5-1 and TRBJ1-1; with no DNA, the TCRdb D assignment of TRBD1 cannot be verified. Germline lookup yields CDR1 SGHRS and CDR2 YFSETQ. The CDR3 length is 18 residues.

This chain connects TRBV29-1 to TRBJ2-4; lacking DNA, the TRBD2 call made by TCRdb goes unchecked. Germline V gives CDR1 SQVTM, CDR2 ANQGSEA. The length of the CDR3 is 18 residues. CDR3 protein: CSVPGLAGRDLAKNIQYF.

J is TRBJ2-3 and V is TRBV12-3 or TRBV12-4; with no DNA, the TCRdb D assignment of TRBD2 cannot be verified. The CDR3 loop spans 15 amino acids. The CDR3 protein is CASSSLAESTDTQYF.

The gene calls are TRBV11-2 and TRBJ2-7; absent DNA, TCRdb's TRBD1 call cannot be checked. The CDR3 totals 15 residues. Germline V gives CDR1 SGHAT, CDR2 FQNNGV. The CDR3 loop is CASSLGGLAPREQYF.

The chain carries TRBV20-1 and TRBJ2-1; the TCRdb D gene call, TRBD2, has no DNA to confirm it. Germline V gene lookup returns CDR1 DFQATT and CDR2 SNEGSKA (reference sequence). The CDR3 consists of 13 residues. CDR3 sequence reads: CSGGGGANNEQFF.